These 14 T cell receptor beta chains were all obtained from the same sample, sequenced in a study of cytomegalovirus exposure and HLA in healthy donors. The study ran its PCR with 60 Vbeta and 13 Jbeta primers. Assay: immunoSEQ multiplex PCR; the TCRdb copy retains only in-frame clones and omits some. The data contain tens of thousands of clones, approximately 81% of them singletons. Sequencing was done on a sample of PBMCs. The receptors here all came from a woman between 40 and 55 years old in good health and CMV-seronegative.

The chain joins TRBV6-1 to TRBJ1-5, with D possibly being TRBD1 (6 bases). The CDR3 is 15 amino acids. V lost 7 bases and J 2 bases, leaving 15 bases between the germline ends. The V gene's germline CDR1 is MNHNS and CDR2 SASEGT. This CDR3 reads CASNIGGRRNQPQHF. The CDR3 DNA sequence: TGTGCCAGCAACATTGGGGGCCGACGCAATCAGCCCCAGCATTTT.

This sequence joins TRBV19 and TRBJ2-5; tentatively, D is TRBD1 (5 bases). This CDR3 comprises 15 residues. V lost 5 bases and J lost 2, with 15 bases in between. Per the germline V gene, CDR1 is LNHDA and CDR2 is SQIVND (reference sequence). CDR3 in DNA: TGTGCCAGTAGTGCCACAGGACGAGAGCAAGAGACCCAGTACTTC. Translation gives CASSATGREQETQYF.

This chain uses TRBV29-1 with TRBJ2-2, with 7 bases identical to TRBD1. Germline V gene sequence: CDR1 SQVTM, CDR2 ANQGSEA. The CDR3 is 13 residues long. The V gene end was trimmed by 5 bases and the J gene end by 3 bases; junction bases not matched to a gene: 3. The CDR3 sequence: CSVWGQYTGELFF. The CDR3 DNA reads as TGCAGCGTTTGGGGACAGTACACCGGGGAGCTGTTTTTT.

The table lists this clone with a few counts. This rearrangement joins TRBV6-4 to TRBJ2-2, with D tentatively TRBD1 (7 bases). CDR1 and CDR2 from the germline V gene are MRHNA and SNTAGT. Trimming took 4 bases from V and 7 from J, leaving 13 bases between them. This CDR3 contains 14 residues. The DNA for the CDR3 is TGTGCCAGCAGTGTACAGGGGAGGAGCGGGGAGCTGTTTTTT. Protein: CASSVQGRSGELFF.

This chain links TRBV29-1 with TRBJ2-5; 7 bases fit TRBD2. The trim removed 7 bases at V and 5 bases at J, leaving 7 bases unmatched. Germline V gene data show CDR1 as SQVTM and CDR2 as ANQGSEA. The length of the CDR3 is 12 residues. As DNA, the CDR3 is TGCAGCGCTGGACTAGTGGGGGAGACCCAGTACTTC. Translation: CSAGLVGETQYF.

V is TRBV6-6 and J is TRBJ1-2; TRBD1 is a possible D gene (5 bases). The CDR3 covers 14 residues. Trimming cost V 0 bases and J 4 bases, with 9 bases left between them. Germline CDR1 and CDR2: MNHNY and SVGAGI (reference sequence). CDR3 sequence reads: CASSYSGGGYGYTF. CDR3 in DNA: TGTGCCAGCAGTTACTCGGGCGGGGGCTATGGCTACACCTTC.

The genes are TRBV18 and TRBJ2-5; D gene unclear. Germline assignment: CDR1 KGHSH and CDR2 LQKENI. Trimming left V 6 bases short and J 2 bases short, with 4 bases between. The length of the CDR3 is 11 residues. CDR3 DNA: TGTGCCAGCTCCCTTCAAGAGACCCAGTACTTC. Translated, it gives CASSLQETQYF.

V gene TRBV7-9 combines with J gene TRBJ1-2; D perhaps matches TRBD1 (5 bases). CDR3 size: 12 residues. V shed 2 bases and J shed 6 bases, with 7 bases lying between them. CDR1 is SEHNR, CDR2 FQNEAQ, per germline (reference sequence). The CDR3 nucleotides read TGTGCCAGCAGCTTAAAGGGGCATGGCTACACCTTC. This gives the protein CASSLKGHGYTF.

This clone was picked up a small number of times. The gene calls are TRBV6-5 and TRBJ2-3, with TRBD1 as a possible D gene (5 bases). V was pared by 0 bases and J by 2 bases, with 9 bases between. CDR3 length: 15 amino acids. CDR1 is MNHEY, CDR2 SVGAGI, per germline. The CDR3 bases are TGTGCCAGCAGTTACTCTGACAGATTCACAGATACGCAGTATTTT. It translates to CASSYSDRFTDTQYF.

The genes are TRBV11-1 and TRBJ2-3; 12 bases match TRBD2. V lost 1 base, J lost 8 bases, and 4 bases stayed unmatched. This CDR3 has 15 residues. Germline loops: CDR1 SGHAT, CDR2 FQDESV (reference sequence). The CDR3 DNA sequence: TGTGCCAGCAGCTTAGTTGGACTAGCGGGAAGTACGCAGTATTTT. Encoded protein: CASSLVGLAGSTQYF.

CDR3 loop: CASSPRGTGVTDTQYF. The CDR3 coding sequence is TGTGCCAGCAGCCCACGAGGGACAGGCGTCACAGATACGCAGTATTTT. V and J are TRBV9 and TRBJ2-3; TRBD1 matches 8 bases. J gave up 2 bases and V 4 bases, and 9 bases lay outside the gene matches. Germline values: CDR1 SGDLS, CDR2 YYNGEE. CDR3 length: 16 amino acids.

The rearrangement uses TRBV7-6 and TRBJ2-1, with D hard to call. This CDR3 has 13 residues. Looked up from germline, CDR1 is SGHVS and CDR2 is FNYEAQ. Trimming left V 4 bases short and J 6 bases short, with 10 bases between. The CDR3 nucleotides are TGTGCCAGCAGCTCCTTAATTAGCAATGAGCAGTTCTTC. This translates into CASSSLISNEQFF.

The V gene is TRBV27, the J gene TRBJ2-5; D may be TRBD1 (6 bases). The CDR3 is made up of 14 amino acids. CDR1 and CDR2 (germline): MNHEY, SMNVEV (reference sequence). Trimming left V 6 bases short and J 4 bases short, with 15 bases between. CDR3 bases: TGTGCCAGCAGCAAAGGGACAAAGGGAGAGACCCAGTACTTC. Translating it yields CASSKGTKGETQYF.

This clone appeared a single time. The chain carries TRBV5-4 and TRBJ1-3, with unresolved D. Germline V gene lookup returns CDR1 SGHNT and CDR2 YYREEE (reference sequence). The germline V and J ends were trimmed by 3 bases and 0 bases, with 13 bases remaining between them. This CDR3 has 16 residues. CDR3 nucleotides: TGTGCCAGCAGCTGGATAGGAGGACCCTCTGGAAACACCATATATTTT. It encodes CASSWIGGPSGNTIYF. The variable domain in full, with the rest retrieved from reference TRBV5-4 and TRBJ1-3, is ETGVTQSPTHLIKTRGQQVTLRCSSQSGHNTVSWYQQALGQGPQFIFQYYREEENGRGNFPPRFSGLQFPNYSSELNVNALELDDSALYLCASSWIGGPSGNTIYFGEGSWLTVV.